One T cell receptor beta chain is described in this entry. This sample is part of a study of blood T cell repertoires in COVID-19. About the study: COVID-19 samples from acute and convalescent phases originated in the United States, Italy and Spain. PBMCs, B-cell-depleted T cells, or T cells were the source of the cDNA or gDNA that made up the material.

Study processing details: Researchers report that nucleated cell counts were estimated from reference gene primer amplification. The protocol was immunoSEQ multiplex PCR, while the TCRdb copy is restricted to in-frame clones and leaves out a portion. That table is the source of V, J and clone size, and D and trimming were worked out from the DNA. The data contain about 190,000 clones, approximately 90% of them singletons. With 5 bases clipped from V and 6 bases from J, the junction kept 11 bases outside the gene matches. This CDR3 spans 15 amino acids. From germline, CDR1 is MNHEY and CDR2 SMNVEV (reference sequence).

Sequencing was carried out using peripheral blood. The receptor was derived from a man aged 25-45 years with acute or convalescent COVID-19. The chain links TRBV27 to TRBJ1-2; 8 positions match TRBD1. The CDR3 DNA reads TGTGCCAGCAGTACCCCAGGACAGGGCCAGCATGGCTACACCTTC. Protein product: CASSTPGQGQHGYTF.